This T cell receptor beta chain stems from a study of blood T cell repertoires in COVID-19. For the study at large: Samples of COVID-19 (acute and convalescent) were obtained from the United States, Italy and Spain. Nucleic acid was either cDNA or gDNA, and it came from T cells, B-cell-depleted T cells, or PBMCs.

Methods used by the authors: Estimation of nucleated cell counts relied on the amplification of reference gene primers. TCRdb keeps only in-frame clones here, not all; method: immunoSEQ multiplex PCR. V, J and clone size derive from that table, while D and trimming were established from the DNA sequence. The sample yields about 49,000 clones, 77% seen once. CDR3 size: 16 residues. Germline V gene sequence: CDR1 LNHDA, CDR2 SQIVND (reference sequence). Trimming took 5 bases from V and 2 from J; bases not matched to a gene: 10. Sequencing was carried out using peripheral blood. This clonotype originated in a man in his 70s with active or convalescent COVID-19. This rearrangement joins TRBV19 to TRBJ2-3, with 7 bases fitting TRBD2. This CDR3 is CASSSELADFTDTQYF. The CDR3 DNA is TGTGCCAGTAGTTCCGAGCTAGCGGATTTCACAGATACGCAGTATTTT.